A selection of T cell receptor beta chains follows, all from one sample in a study of OX40 agonist ivuxolimab in advanced cancers. This table comes from immunoSEQ multiplex PCR, and its TCRdb copy is limited to in-frame clones, with some not included. The repertoire holds about 64,000 clones, approximately 88% seen once, with roughly 2.1% in the top ten. Sample: CD4+ or CD8+ T cells sorted from blood, taken in a trial of the OX40 agonist ivuxolimab. The receptors originated from an adult with an advanced solid tumor such as melanoma, head and neck, liver or kidney cancer. The CDR3 runs from the conserved cysteine through the conserved F or W. A D gene is named only where the DNA matches it firmly. Clone size is given for some rows only: seen once, a few or many times, or a class if the clone is expanded.

v_gene	len	d_gene	j_gene	abundance	CDR3nt	CDR3aa
TRBV5-6	11	-	TRBJ2-1	-	TGTGCCAGCAGCTTGAGTTATGAGCAGTTCTTC	CASSLSYEQFF
TRBV6-5	16	TRBD1	TRBJ1-2	-	TGTGCCAGCAGTTTTTCCGGGACAGGGCTCAACTATGGCTACACCTTC	CASSFSGTGLNYGYTF
TRBV10-2	15	-	TRBJ2-2	-	TGCGCCAGCAGAGGGAATTGGGGTAGCACCGGGGAGCTGTTTTTT	CASRGNWGSTGELFF
TRBV2	15	TRBD1	TRBJ1-5	-	TGTGCCAGCAGCCTAACAGGGGGCGTCGGTCAGCCCCAGCATTTT	CASSLTGGVGQPQHF
TRBV10-3	18	TRBD2	TRBJ2-3	-	TGTGCCATCATCCTGACTAGCGGGGGACTTACTAGCACAGATACGCAGTATTTT	CAIILTSGGLTSTDTQYF
TRBV7-2	13	-	TRBJ2-7	-	TGTGCCAGCAGTCAGACGGCGGCCTACGAGCAGTACTTC	CASSQTAAYEQYF
TRBV10-2	15	TRBD1	TRBJ1-2	-	TGCGCCAGCAGTGCCACAGGGGAGATAGGCTATGGCTACACCTTC	CASSATGEIGYGYTF
TRBV5-1	13	-	TRBJ2-5	-	TGCGCCAGCAGCTTGGGGACAGAAGAGACCCAGTACTTC	CASSLGTEETQYF
TRBV5-5	15	TRBD1	TRBJ1-3	-	TGTGCCAGCAGCGCGGGACAGTCCTCTGGAAACACCATATATTTT	CASSAGQSSGNTIYF
TRBV7-2	14	TRBD1	TRBJ1-1	-	TGTGCCAGCAGCTTGGACAGGATGAACACTGAAGCTTTCTTT	CASSLDRMNTEAFF
TRBV6-6	14	TRBD2	TRBJ2-7	once	TGTGCCAGCACCGCTAGCGGGAGGTCCCACGAGCAGTACTTC	CASTASGRSHEQYF
TRBV4-3	15	TRBD1	TRBJ2-3	-	TGCGCCAGCAGCCGGGGACAGGGGGTTGCAGATACGCAGTATTTT	CASSRGQGVADTQYF
TRBV9	15	-	TRBJ2-1	-	TGTGCCAGCAGCGTAGGGGCGGGGGCCACCCCTGAGCAGTTCTTC	CASSVGAGATPEQFF
TRBV7-2	12	-	TRBJ2-7	-	TGTGCCAGCAGCTGGCAGGGTTACGAGCAGTACTTC	CASSWQGYEQYF
TRBV1	19	-	TRBJ2-5	-	TGCACCAGCAGCCCCCCACGGAGGGGGCGGGGGGGCTTATGTGAGACCCAGTACTTC	CTSSPPRRGRGGLCETQYF
TRBV11-2	14	-	TRBJ2-7	-	TGTGCCAGCAGCTACTACAGGGAAAACTACGAGCAGTACTTC	CASSYYRENYEQYF
TRBV6-5	15	-	TRBJ2-7	-	TGTGCCAGCAGCCCCACTCGGGGTAGCACCTACGAGCAGTACTTC	CASSPTRGSTYEQYF
TRBV14	14	TRBD2	TRBJ2-5	-	TGTGCCAGCAGCTCCTATAGCGGGAAAGAGACCCAGTACTTC	CASSSYSGKETQYF
TRBV11-3	13	-	TRBJ2-5	-	TGTGCCAGCAGCCCAAGGGCCCAAGAGACCCAGTACTTC	CASSPRAQETQYF
TRBV4-1	14	-	TRBJ1-1	few	TGCGCCAGCAGCCAAGGGGTGGGGAGAACTGAAGCTTTCTTT	CASSQGVGRTEAFF
TRBV5-4	16	TRBD1	TRBJ2-6	-	TGTGCCACCTCAGGGACAGGGGCTCCTGGGGCCAACGTCCTGACTTTC	CATSGTGAPGANVLTF
TRBV5-1	14	-	TRBJ2-7	-	TGCGCCAGCAGCCAAGGACAGGGAGGGAACGAGCAGTACTTC	CASSQGQGGNEQYF
TRBV5-6	14	TRBD1	TRBJ2-4	-	TGTGCCAGCAGCCCGCAAGGGACAGTAAACATTCAGTACTTC	CASSPQGTVNIQYF
TRBV7-2	15	-	TRBJ2-7	-	TGTGCCAGCAGCTCTCCCGGGACTCCCCCCTACGAGCAGTACTTC	CASSSPGTPPYEQYF
TRBV7-3	13	-	TRBJ2-5	-	TGTGCCAGCAGCCTTGGGCACCAAGAGACCCAGTACTTC	CASSLGHQETQYF
TRBV18	16	TRBD2	TRBJ2-3	-	TGTGCCAGCTCACCAACCCTAGCGGGAGGGCAAGATACGCAGTATTTT	CASSPTLAGGQDTQYF
TRBV7-5	13	-	TRBJ2-1	few	TGTGTCAGAAGCTTAGCGCCACCAGGTGAGCAGTTCTTC	CVRSLAPPGEQFF
TRBV5-8	16	TRBD2	TRBJ2-3	-	TGTGCCAGCAGCATGGGACTAGCGGGGGTCCCAGATACGCAGTATTTT	CASSMGLAGVPDTQYF
TRBV6-5	14	TRBD1	TRBJ2-7	-	TGTGCCAGCAGTCCCGGGACAGACGGGCGCGAGCAGTACTTC	CASSPGTDGREQYF
TRBV28	16	-	TRBJ1-1	-	TGTGCCAGCCGTGGGAACATTGGACCGCTGAACACTGAAGCTTTCTTT	CASRGNIGPLNTEAFF
TRBV4-3	16	TRBD1	TRBJ1-3	once	TGCGCCAGCAGCCAAGATCCACAGGGGGGTGGAAACACCATATATTTT	CASSQDPQGGGNTIYF
TRBV7-8	16	TRBD2	TRBJ2-7	-	TGTGCCAGCAGCACTAATCGAGCGGGGAGAGCCTACGAGCAGTACTTC	CASSTNRAGRAYEQYF
TRBV30	14	TRBD2	TRBJ2-7	-	TGTGCCTGGAGGGGACTAGCGGGAGTCTACGAGCAGTACTTC	CAWRGLAGVYEQYF
TRBV4-2	14	-	TRBJ1-2	-	TGTGCCAGCAGCCTCAGGGAAGGGGACTATGGCTACACCTTC	CASSLREGDYGYTF
TRBV5-4	14	-	TRBJ2-7	-	TGTGCCAGCAGCTTGGGCCTGAGCTCCTACGAGCAGTACTTC	CASSLGLSSYEQYF
TRBV9	12	-	TRBJ1-2	-	TGTGCCAGCTCCCGGAAAGGGGATGGCTACACCTTC	CASSRKGDGYTF
TRBV11-3	13	-	TRBJ1-1	-	TGTGCCAGCAGCTTACAGCCCAACACTGAAGCTTTCTTT	CASSLQPNTEAFF
TRBV9	17	TRBD1	TRBJ2-2	-	TGTGCCAGCAGCGTGAAGGGACAGGGGGCTAACACCGGGGAGCTGTTTTTT	CASSVKGQGANTGELFF
TRBV5-6	18	TRBD2	TRBJ2-2	-	TGTGCCAGCAGCTTGGTAGGCGGCCTAGCGGGTTCCACCGGGGAGCTGTTTTTT	CASSLVGGLAGSTGELFF
TRBV18	14	-	TRBJ1-1	-	TGTGCCAGCTCACCACGGGTCATGAACACTGAAGCTTTCTTT	CASSPRVMNTEAFF
TRBV29-1	15	TRBD1	TRBJ2-2	-	TGCAGCGTAGGAACCGGGACAGGGTGGACCGGGGAGCTGTTTTTT	CSVGTGTGWTGELFF
TRBV2	15	TRBD1	TRBJ2-7	-	TGTGCCAGCAGTGAAGCAGGGACAGGGGTCTACGAGCAGTACTTC	CASSEAGTGVYEQYF
TRBV7-6	13	TRBD2	TRBJ2-1	-	TGTGCCAGCTTCGGCGGGAGGAGTAATGAGCAGTTCTTC	CASFGGRSNEQFF
TRBV10-3	16	-	TRBJ2-2	-	TGTGCCATCAGTGAGTCGGGGGGCGCGAACACCGGGGAGCTGTTTTTT	CAISESGGANTGELFF
TRBV11-3	16	TRBD1	TRBJ1-3	-	TGTGCCAGCAGCCGTCACAGGGGGCTATCTGGAAACACCATATATTTT	CASSRHRGLSGNTIYF
TRBV6-4	14	TRBD1	TRBJ1-2	-	TGTGCCAGCAGTCCCGGACAGGGGGGCTATGGCTACACCTTC	CASSPGQGGYGYTF
TRBV9	15	-	TRBJ2-1	-	TGTGCCAGCAGCCTAAGTGGCGGGTCCTACAATGAGCAGTTCTTC	CASSLSGGSYNEQFF
TRBV9	13	-	TRBJ2-3	-	TGTGCCAGCAGCGATCCCTGGGCAGATACGCAGTATTTT	CASSDPWADTQYF
TRBV5-6	12	-	TRBJ2-7	-	TGTGCCAGCAGCTTGGGCCAGGACGAGCAGTACTTC	CASSLGQDEQYF
TRBV9	12	-	TRBJ2-7	-	TGTGCCAGCAGCGTAGATGGCTACGAGCAGTACTTC	CASSVDGYEQYF
TRBV4-1	14	-	TRBJ1-2	-	TGCGCCAGCAGCCATATGCTGCCGACCTATGGCTACACCTTC	CASSHMLPTYGYTF
TRBV30	14	-	TRBJ1-3	-	TGTGCCTGGAGTCCAGACACCTCTGGAAACACCATATATTTT	CAWSPDTSGNTIYF
TRBV18	15	-	TRBJ2-3	-	TGTGCCAGCTCACCACAAGGGCCAAGGGTGGATACGCAGTATTTT	CASSPQGPRVDTQYF
TRBV27	14	-	TRBJ2-7	once	TGTGCCAGCAGTTTTCAGCAGCCCCACTACGAGCAGTACTTC	CASSFQQPHYEQYF
TRBV14	13	-	TRBJ2-7	-	TGTGCCAGCAGCCAAGAGAGGGTCTACGAGCAGTACTTC	CASSQERVYEQYF
TRBV27	16	TRBD1	TRBJ2-4	-	TGTGCCAGCAGGGGACAGGGGGCGGGGGCCAAAAACATTCAGTACTTC	CASRGQGAGAKNIQYF
TRBV13	17	TRBD2	TRBJ2-7	-	TGTGCCAGCAGTTTCTCCCGGGCTAGCGGGAGGGCTTACGAGCAGTACTTC	CASSFSRASGRAYEQYF